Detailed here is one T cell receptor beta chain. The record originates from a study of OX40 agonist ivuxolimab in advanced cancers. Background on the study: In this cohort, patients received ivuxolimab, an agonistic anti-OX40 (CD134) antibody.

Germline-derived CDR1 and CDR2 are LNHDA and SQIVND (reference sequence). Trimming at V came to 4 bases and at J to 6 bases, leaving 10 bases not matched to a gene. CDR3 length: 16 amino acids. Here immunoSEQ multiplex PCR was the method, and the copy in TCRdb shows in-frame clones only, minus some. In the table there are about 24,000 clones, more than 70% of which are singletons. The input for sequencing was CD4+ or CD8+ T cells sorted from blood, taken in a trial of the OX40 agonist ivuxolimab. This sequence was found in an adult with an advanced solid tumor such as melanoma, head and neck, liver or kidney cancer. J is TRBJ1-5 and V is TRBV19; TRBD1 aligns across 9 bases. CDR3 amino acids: CASSNMGTGSGQPQHF. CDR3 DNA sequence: TGTGCCAGTAGTAATATGGGGACAGGGTCTGGTCAGCCCCAGCATTTT.